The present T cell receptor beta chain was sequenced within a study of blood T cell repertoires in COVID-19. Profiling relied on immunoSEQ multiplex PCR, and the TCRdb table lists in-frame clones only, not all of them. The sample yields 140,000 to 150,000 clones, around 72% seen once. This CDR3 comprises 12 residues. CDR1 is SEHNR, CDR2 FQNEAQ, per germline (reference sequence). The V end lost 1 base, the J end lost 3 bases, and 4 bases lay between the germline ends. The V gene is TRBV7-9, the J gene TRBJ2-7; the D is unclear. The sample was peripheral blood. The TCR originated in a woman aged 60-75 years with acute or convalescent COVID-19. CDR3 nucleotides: TGTGCCAGCAGCTTAGATCACTACGAGCAGTACTTC. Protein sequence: CASSLDHYEQYF.